This T cell receptor beta chain is drawn from a study of cytomegalovirus exposure and HLA in healthy donors. It was with 60 Vbeta and 13 Jbeta primers that the PCR ran. Sequencing used immunoSEQ multiplex PCR; TCRdb keeps in-frame clones, though not all of them. The sample carries 85,000 to 130,000 clones, 65% to 80% recorded once. Findings of the study overall: As was reported, the HLA-A and HLA-B alleles of most subjects were accurately predicted from TCR beta sequences. There were some public TCRs occurring in many donors, but most TCR sequences were rare. Overall, around 150 TCR beta chains were annotated as cytomegalovirus-associated.

Trimming shortened V by 4 bases and J by 0 bases, and 7 bases separated the two germline ends. The CDR3 covers 13 residues. CDR1 and CDR2 (germline): SGHAT, FQDESV (reference sequence). On this clone itself: Antigen specificity is unknown.

Sequencing used PBMCs. This chain uses TRBV11-1 with TRBJ2-7; tentatively, D is TRBD1 (5 bases). The sequence derives from a woman in her forties or fifties in good health and CMV-seropositive. The CDR3 coding sequence is TGTGCCAGCAGCTCGACAGTCTCCTACGAGCAGTACTTC. Translated: CASSSTVSYEQYF. The entire variable domain, with the rest obtained from reference TRBV11-1 and TRBJ2-7, is as follows: EAEVAQSPRYKITEKSQAVAFWCDPISGHATLYWYRQILGQGPELLVQFQDESVVDDSQLPKDRFSAERLKGVDSTLKIQPAELGDSAMYLCASSSTVSYEQYFGPGTRLTVT.